The entry below gives a single TCR beta chain sequence along with its context. These data come from a study of cytomegalovirus exposure and HLA in healthy donors. The CDR3 extends over 15 amino acids. V was pared by 7 bases and J by 4 bases, with 9 bases of the junction left unmatched. Germline V gene data show CDR1 as SGHNT and CDR2 as YENEEA. Use of 60 Vbeta and 13 Jbeta primers characterized the PCR. Data came from immunoSEQ multiplex PCR; TCRdb stores just in-frame clones and leaves some out. The sample holds around 85,000 clones; 75% to 85% are singletons and the top ten take around 32%. The origin of this receptor is a man aged 45-65 years in good health and CMV-seropositive. The chain uses TRBV11-3 and TRBJ2-7, with TRBD2 identical over 11 bases. Sequencing was done on a sample of PBMCs. As DNA, the CDR3 is TGTGCCAGCATCCAATCGACTAGCGGGACGTACGAGCAGTACTTC. Its protein is CASIQSTSGTYEQYF.